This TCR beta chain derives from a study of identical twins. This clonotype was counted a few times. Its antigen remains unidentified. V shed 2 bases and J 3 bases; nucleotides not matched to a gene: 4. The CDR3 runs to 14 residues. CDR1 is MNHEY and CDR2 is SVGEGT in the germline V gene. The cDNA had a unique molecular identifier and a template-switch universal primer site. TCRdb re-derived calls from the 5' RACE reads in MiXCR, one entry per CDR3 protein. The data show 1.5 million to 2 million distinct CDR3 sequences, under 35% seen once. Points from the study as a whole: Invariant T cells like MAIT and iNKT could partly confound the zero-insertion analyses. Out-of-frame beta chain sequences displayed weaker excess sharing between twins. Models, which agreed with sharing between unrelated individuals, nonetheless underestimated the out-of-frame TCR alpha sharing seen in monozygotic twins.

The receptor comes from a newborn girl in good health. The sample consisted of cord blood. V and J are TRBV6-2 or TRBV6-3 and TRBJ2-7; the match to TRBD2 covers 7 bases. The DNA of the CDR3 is TGTGCCAGCAGTTACGAGCGGGGAGACTACGAGCAGTACTTC. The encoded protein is CASSYERGDYEQYF.